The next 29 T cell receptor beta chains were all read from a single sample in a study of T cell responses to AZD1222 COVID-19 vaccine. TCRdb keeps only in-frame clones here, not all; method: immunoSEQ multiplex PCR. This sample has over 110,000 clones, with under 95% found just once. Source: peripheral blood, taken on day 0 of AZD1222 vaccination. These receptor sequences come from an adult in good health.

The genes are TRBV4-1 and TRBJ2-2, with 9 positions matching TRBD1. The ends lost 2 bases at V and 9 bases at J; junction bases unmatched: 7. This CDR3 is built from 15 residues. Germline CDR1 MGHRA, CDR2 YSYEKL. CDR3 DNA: TGCGCCAGCAGCCAACCCGGGACAGGGAAGAGGGAGCTGTTTTTT. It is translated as CASSQPGTGKRELFF.

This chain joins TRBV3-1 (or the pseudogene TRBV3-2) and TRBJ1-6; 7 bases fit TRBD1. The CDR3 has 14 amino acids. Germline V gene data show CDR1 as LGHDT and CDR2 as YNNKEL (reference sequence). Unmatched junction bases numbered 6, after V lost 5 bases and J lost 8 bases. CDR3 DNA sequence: TGTGCCAGCAGCACAACAGGGGTGGATTCACCCCTCCACTTT. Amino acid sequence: CASSTTGVDSPLHF.

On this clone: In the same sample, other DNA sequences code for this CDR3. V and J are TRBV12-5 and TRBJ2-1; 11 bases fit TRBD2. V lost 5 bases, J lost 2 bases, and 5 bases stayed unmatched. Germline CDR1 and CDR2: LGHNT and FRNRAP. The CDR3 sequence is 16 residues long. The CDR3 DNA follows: TGTGCTAGTGGTCGTCGTAGCGGGAGGGCCTACAATGAGCAGTTCTTC. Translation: CASGRRSGRAYNEQFF.

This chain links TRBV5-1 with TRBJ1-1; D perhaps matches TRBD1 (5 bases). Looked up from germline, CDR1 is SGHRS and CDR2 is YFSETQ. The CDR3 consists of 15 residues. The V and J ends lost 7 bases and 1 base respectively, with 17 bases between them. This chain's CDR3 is CASRGFGGANTEAFF. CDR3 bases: TGCGCCAGCCGGGGATTCGGCGGGGCGAACACTGAAGCTTTCTTT.

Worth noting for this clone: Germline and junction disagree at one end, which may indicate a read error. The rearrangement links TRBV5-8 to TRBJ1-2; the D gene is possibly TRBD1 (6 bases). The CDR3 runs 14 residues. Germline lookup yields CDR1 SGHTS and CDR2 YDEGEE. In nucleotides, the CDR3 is TGTGCCAGCAGCTTGGCCCCGGGACACTACGGCTACACCTTC. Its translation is CASSLAPGHYGYTF.

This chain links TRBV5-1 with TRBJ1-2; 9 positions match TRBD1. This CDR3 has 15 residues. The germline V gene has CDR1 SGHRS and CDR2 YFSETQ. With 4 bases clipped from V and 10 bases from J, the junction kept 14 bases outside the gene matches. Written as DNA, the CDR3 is TGCGCCAGCAGCCTGTACAGGGGGCGCGGGGTTGACTACACCTTC. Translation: CASSLYRGRGVDYTF.

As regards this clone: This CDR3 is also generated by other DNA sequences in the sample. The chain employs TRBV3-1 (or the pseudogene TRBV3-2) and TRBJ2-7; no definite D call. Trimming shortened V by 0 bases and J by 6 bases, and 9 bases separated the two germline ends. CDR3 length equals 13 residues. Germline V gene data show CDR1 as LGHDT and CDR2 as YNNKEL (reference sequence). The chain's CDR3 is CASSQDLRVEQYF. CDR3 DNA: TGTGCCAGCAGCCAAGATCTAAGGGTCGAGCAGTACTTC.

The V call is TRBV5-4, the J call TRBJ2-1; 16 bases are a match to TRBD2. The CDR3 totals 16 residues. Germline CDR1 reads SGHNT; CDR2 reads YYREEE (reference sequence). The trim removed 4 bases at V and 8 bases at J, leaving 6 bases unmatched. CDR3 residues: CASSLGTSGRADEQFF. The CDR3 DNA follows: TGTGCCAGCAGCCTAGGGACTAGCGGGAGGGCCGATGAGCAGTTCTTC.

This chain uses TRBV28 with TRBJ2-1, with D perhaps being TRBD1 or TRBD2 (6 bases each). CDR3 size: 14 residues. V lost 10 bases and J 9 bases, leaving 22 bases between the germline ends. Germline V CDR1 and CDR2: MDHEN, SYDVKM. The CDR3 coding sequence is TGTGCCACCCGGGGGTTTAGAGCCAGGGGTGAGCAGTTCTTC. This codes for CATRGFRARGEQFF.

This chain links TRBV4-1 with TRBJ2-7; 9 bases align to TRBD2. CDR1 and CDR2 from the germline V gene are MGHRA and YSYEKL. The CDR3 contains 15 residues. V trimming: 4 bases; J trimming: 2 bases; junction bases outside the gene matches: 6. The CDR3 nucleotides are TGCGCCAGCAGCCGAGGACTAGCGAGTACCTACGAGCAGTACTTC. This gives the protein CASSRGLASTYEQYF.

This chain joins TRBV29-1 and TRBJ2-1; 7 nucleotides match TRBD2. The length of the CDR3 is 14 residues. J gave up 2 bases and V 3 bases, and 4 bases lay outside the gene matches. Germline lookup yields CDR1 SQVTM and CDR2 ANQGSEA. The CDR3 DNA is TGCAGCGTTGATAGGACTAGAGCCTACAATGAGCAGTTCTTC. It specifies CSVDRTRAYNEQFF.

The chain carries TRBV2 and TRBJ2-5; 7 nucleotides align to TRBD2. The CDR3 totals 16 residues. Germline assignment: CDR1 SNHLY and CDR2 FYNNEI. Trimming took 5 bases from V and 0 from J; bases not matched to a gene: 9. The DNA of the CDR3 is TGTGCCAGCAGTCACCCGGGACTACAGTACCAAGAGACCCAGTACTTC. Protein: CASSHPGLQYQETQYF.

The CDR3 bases are TGCGCCAGCAGCTTGGCTGGGACAACCTACGAGCAGTACTTC. This codes for CASSLAGTTYEQYF. The chain couples TRBV5-1 to TRBJ2-7, with TRBD1 as a possible D gene (6 bases). The length of the CDR3 is 14 residues. Germline loops: CDR1 SGHRS, CDR2 YFSETQ. V was trimmed by 0 bases and J by 2 bases, leaving 9 bases between them.

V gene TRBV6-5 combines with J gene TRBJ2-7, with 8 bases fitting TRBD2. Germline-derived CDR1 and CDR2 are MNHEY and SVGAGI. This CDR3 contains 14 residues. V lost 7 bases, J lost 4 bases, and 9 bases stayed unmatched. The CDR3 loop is CASMRGRPSYEQYF. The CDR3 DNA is TGTGCCAGCATGCGCGGGAGGCCCTCTTACGAGCAGTACTTC.

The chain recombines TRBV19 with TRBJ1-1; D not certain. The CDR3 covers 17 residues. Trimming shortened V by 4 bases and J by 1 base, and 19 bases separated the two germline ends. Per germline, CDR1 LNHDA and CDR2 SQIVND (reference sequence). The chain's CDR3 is CASSTRRTTDKNTEAFF. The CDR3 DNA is TGTGCCAGTAGTACCCGACGGACCACTGACAAGAACACTGAAGCTTTCTTT. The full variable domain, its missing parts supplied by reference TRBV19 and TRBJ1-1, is DGGITQSPKYLFRKEGQNVTLSCEQNLNHDAMYWYRQDPGQGLRLIYYSQIVNDFQKGDIAEGYSVSREKKESFPLTVTSAQKNPTAFYLCASSTRRTTDKNTEAFFGQGTRLTVV.

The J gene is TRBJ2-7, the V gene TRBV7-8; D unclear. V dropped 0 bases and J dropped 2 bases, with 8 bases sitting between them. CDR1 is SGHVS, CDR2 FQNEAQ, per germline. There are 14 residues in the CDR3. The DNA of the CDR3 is TGTGCCAGCAGCTTAGCAAGGGCCGCCTACGAGCAGTACTTC. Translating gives CASSLARAAYEQYF.

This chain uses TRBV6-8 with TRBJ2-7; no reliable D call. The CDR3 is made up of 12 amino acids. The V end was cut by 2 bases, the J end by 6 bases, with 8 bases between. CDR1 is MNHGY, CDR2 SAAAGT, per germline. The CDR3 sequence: CASSYISLEQYF. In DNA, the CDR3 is TGTGCCAGCAGTTACATTTCCCTCGAGCAGTACTTC.

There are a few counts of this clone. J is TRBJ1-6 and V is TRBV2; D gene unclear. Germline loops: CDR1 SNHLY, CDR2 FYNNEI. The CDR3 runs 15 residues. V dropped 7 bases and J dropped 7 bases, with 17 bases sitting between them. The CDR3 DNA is TGTGCCAGCAAGGAGATGGCAGGAGGCAATTCACCCCTCCACTTT. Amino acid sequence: CASKEMAGGNSPLHF.

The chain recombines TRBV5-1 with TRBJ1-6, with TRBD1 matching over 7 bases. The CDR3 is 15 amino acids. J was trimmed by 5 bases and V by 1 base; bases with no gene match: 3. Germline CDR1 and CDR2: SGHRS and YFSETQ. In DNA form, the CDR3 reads TGCGCCAGCAGCTTGACAGGGGAGAATAATTCACCCCTCCACTTT. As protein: CASSLTGENNSPLHF. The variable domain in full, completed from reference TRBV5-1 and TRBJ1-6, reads KAGVTQTPRYLIKTRGQQVTLSCSPISGHRSVSWYQQTPGQGLQFLFEYFSETQRNKGNFPGRFSGRQFSNSRSEMNVSTLELGDSALYLCASSLTGENNSPLHFGNGTRLTVT.

CDR3 sequence reads: CASRDFTRLAGVDTQYF. CDR3 bases: TGTGCCAGCAGAGATTTTACCCGACTAGCGGGGGTGGATACGCAGTATTTT. V usage is TRBV5-4 and J usage is TRBJ2-3; 12 bases fit TRBD2. The ends lost 5 bases at V and 6 bases at J; junction bases unmatched: 13. The CDR3 has 17 residues. Germline CDR1 and CDR2: SGHNT and YYREEE (reference sequence).

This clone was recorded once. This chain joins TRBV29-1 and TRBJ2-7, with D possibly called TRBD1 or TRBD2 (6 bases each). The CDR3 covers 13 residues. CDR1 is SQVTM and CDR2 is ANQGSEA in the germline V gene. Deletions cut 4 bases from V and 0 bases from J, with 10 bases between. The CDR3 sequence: CSVGGASSYEQYF. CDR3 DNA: TGCAGCGTTGGGGGGGCAAGCTCCTACGAGCAGTACTTC.

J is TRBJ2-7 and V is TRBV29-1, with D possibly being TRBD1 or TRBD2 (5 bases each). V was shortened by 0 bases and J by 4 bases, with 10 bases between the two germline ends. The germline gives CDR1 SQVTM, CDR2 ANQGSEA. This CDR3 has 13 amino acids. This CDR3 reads CSVEEGREYEQYF. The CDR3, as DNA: TGCAGCGTTGAAGAAGGCAGGGAGTACGAGCAGTACTTC.

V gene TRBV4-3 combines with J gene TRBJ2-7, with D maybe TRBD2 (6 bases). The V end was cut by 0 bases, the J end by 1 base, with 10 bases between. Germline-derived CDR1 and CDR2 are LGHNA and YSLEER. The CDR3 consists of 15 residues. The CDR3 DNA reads TGCGCCAGCAGCCAAGAGATAGCGGAATCCTACGAGCAGTACTTC. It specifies CASSQEIAESYEQYF.

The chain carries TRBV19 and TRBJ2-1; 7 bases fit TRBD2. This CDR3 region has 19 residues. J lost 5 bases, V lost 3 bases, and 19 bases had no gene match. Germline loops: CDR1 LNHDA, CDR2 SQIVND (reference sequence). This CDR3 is CASSIRLVTGGLRNNEQFF. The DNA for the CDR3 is TGTGCCAGTAGTATCCGGCTAGTAACGGGGGGACTAAGGAACAATGAGCAGTTCTTC.

CDR3 in amino acids: CASSSDSGRGTDTQYF. The CDR3 DNA sequence: TGTGCCAGCAGCTCCGATAGCGGGAGGGGCACAGATACGCAGTATTTT. The chain couples TRBV5-4 to TRBJ2-3, with TRBD2 matching over 11 bases. Germline CDR1 reads SGHNT; CDR2 reads YYREEE (reference sequence). V was clipped by 3 bases and J by 1 base; unmatched bases: 4. This CDR3 is 16 amino acids long.

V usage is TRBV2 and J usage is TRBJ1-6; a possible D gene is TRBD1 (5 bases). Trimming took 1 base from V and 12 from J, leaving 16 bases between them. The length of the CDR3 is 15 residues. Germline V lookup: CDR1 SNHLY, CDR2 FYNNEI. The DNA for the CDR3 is TGTGCCAGCAGTGAAGGGAGGGGCGGGGAGTTACCCCTCCACTTT. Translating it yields CASSEGRGGELPLHF.

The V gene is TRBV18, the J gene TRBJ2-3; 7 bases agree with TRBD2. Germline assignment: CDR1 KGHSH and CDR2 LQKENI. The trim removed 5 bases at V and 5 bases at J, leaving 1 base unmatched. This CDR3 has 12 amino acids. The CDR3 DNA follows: TGTGCCAGCTCAGCGGGAGTAGATACGCAGTATTTT. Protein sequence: CASSAGVDTQYF.

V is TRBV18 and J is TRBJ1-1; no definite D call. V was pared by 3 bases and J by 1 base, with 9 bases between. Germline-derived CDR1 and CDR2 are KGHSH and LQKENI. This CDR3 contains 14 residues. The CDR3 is CASSPVLSNTEAFF. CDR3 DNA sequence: TGTGCCAGCTCACCGGTCCTATCGAACACTGAAGCTTTCTTT.

The CDR3 bases are TGTGCCAGCAGCCGGCGCCAGCTAACTAGCACAGATACGCAGTATTTT. It encodes CASSRRQLTSTDTQYF. The V gene is TRBV11-2, the J gene TRBJ2-3; the D is unclear. The CDR3 runs to 16 residues. V lost 5 bases, J lost 0 bases, and 15 bases lay in between. Germline loops: CDR1 SGHAT, CDR2 FQNNGV.